The 15 T cell receptor beta chains below all came from one sample that was sequenced in a study of cytomegalovirus exposure and HLA in healthy donors. PCR involved 60 Vbeta and 13 Jbeta primers. TCRdb keeps only in-frame clones here, not all; method: immunoSEQ multiplex PCR. The profile shows roughly 150,000 clones, around four fifths of them singletons. Sequencing was carried out using PBMCs. These receptors were collected from a girl aged 2 to 10 in good health and CMV-seropositive.

V usage is TRBV13 and J usage is TRBJ2-2; D is possibly TRBD2 (6 bases). CDR1 is PRHDT and CDR2 is FYEKMQ in the germline V gene (reference sequence). The V and J ends lost 1 base and 4 bases respectively, with 13 bases between them. The CDR3 has 16 residues. The CDR3 bases are TGTGCCAGCAGCTTAGTTCGTGCGGGGAGCACCGGGGAGCTGTTTTTT. Its protein product is CASSLVRAGSTGELFF.

The chain couples TRBV6-1 to TRBJ1-5; 7 nucleotides agree with TRBD1. Germline CDR1 and CDR2: MNHNS and SASEGT. The V gene end was trimmed by 5 bases and the J gene end by 3 bases; junction bases not matched to a gene: 7. This CDR3 has 15 residues. The CDR3: CASSLSGTVNQPQHF. The CDR3 DNA is TGTGCCAGCAGTCTATCCGGGACAGTCAATCAGCCCCAGCATTTT.

The chain uses TRBV6-1 and TRBJ2-7, with 8 bases identical to TRBD1. The trim removed 7 bases at V and 4 bases at J, leaving 12 bases unmatched. Per the germline V gene, CDR1 is MNHNS and CDR2 is SASEGT. The CDR3 contains 15 residues. CDR3 in amino acids: CASMKNGQGWYEQYF. In nucleotides, the CDR3 is TGTGCCAGCATGAAGAACGGACAGGGCTGGTACGAGCAGTACTTC.

This clone was detected a few times. The V gene is TRBV9, the J gene TRBJ2-3; D not certain. This CDR3 region has 14 residues. The V and J ends lost 0 bases and 1 base respectively, with 6 bases between them. CDR1 and CDR2 from the germline V gene are SGDLS and YYNGEE. The CDR3 DNA reads as TGTGCCAGCAGCGTAGTGGCGGGCACAGATACGCAGTATTTT. Translated, it gives CASSVVAGTDTQYF.

Only a few counts were recorded for this clone. The J gene is TRBJ2-1, the V gene TRBV5-4; 14 bases line up with TRBD2. The J segment lost 8 bases and the V segment lost 3 bases, leaving 1 base of the junction unmatched. The CDR3 runs 14 residues. Germline V CDR1 and CDR2: SGHNT, YYREEE (reference sequence). The CDR3 DNA reads as TGTGCCAGCAGCTCGGGACTAGCGGGAGATGAGCAGTTCTTC. Protein product: CASSSGLAGDEQFF.

As for this clone: One end of the junction is discordant with germline, which a read error may explain. The V and J genes are TRBV7-7 and TRBJ2-3, with D possibly being TRBD2 (7 bases). The CDR3 contains 17 residues. Germline loops: CDR1 SSHAT, CDR2 FNYEAQ (reference sequence). The CDR3 nucleotides are TGTGCTAGCAGCTTAGAAGGCGGGGCGGGGGCCACAGATACGCAGTATTTT. Translated: CASSLEGGAGATDTQYF.

V and J are TRBV19 and TRBJ1-1; 9 nucleotides agree with TRBD1. V lost 7 bases, J lost 5 bases, and 8 bases stayed unmatched. CDR1 is LNHDA, CDR2 SQIVND, per germline (reference sequence). CDR3 size: 14 residues. CDR3 nucleotide sequence: TGTGCCAGTACCACGGGACAGGGAAAGACTGAAGCTTTCTTT. Its protein is CASTTGQGKTEAFF.

The V and J genes are TRBV10-3 and TRBJ2-2; TRBD2 agrees at 13 bases. The CDR3 has 14 amino acids. Germline loops: CDR1 ENHRY, CDR2 SYGVKD. Germline trimming cut 9 bases from V and 3 bases from J; bases unmatched to any gene: 1. In nucleotides, the CDR3 is TGTGCCATAGGACTAGCGGGAGACACCGGGGAGCTGTTTTTT. It yields the protein CAIGLAGDTGELFF.

This clone was recorded only once. The chain is built from TRBV30 and TRBJ2-3; 7 bases fit TRBD2. V shed 7 bases and J 4 bases; nucleotides not matched to a gene: 5. Germline CDR1 and CDR2: GTSNPN and SVGIG (reference sequence). CDR3 size: 12 residues. CDR3 protein: CAFNSGPDTQYF. The CDR3 nucleotides are TGTGCCTTTAATAGCGGGCCAGATACGCAGTATTTT.

This clone was seen just once. The chain has TRBV4-1 and TRBJ1-1, with D tentatively TRBD1 (5 bases). Germline loops: CDR1 MGHRA, CDR2 YSYEKL. Trimming shortened V by 2 bases and J by 3 bases, and 10 bases separated the two germline ends. The length of the CDR3 is 14 residues. The CDR3, as DNA: TGCGCCAGCAGCCAATGGGTAGGGGACACTGAAGCTTTCTTT. This gives the protein CASSQWVGDTEAFF.

The chain couples TRBV2 to TRBJ1-4; tentatively, D is TRBD1 (5 bases). Germline CDR1 reads SNHLY; CDR2 reads FYNNEI. The CDR3 has 11 residues. Trimming stripped 7 bases from V and 11 bases from J, with 11 bases between. CDR3 sequence: CASTAGGKLFF. DNA of the CDR3: TGTGCCAGCACTGCTGGGGGGAAACTGTTTTTT.

The chain is built from TRBV5-4 and TRBJ1-2, with TRBD1 identical over 7 bases. Germline CDR1 SGHNT, CDR2 YYREEE (reference sequence). This CDR3 has 16 amino acids. The trim removed 4 bases at V and 5 bases at J, leaving 14 bases unmatched. CDR3 residues: CASSPAPNRGQYGYTF. The CDR3 nucleotides are TGTGCCAGCAGCCCCGCCCCCAACAGGGGTCAGTATGGCTACACCTTC.

This chain connects TRBV27 to TRBJ2-1, with TRBD2 matching 12 bases. V shed 2 bases, J shed 6 bases, and the junction held 5 bases outside the gene matches. The germline CDR1 and CDR2 sequences are MNHEY and SMNVEV (reference sequence). This CDR3 contains 16 residues. The CDR3 spells CASSLVLAGGGNEQFF. The DNA for the CDR3 is TGTGCCAGCAGTTTAGTACTAGCGGGAGGCGGCAATGAGCAGTTCTTC.

The gene calls are TRBV7-6 and TRBJ1-1; maybe TRBD1 (6 bases). CDR3 length: 16 amino acids. V shed 5 bases and J shed 0 bases, with 16 bases lying between them. From germline, CDR1 is SGHVS and CDR2 FNYEAQ. CDR3: CASSPPRGALNTEAFF. The CDR3 region has the DNA TGTGCCAGCAGCCCCCCTCGGGGGGCCTTGAACACTGAAGCTTTCTTT.

The chain joins TRBV7-3 to TRBJ2-2; maybe TRBD2 (6 bases). V lost 2 bases, J lost 5 bases, and 15 bases lay in between. The CDR3 totals 16 residues. CDR1 is SGHTA and CDR2 is FQGTGA in the germline V gene. CDR3 region: CASSLLPAGRTGELFF. The CDR3 region has the DNA TGTGCCAGCAGCTTACTGCCGGCGGGACGGACCGGGGAGCTGTTTTTT.